This T cell receptor beta chain was obtained from a study of CD8+CD57+ T cells in acquired aplastic anemia. Study-level information: Healthy donors averaged approximately 9.9 million reads for CD4+ cells.

Concerning this clonotype: The antigen is undetermined.

Germline V CDR1 and CDR2: SEHNR, FQNEAQ (reference sequence). The CDR3 spans 12 residues. V lost 2 bases to trimming and J lost 9 bases, with 8 bases between them. Overall study results and limits: Patients had twenty-nine CD8+ CDR3 sequences in common with controls (the shared set).

Researchers used genomic DNA as the template to profile TCR beta VDJ and CDR3. TCRdb processed the reads anew with MiXCR; each CDR3 protein has one entry. The sample carries about 81,000 distinct CDR3 sequences, less than 60% recorded once. The sample consisted of sorted CD4+, CD8+, or CD8+CD57+ T cells (not recorded which) from PBMCs. The origin of this receptor is a human donor in good health, serving as a control. This chain links TRBV7-9 with TRBJ1-5; D is ambiguous. The CDR3 is CASSLNSPPQHF. The CDR3, as DNA: TGTGCCAGCAGCTTAAACTCCCCGCCCCAGCATTTT.